A selection of T cell receptor beta chains follows, all from one sample in a study of T cell repertoires in cytomegalovirus infection. TCRdb re-called the reads with MiXCR, one entry per CDR3 protein. The sample lists roughly 760,000 distinct CDR3 sequences, under 40% occurring once. Sequenced sample: PBMCs. The receptors originated from a human donor in good health (CMV status not recorded). Some clones in this sample may be carry-over from other donors' samples. Each CDR3 is given with its conserved first and last residue. Fields, in order: J gene, D gene, V gene, clone size, CDR3 DNA, CDR3 protein. The D gene is left open where the match is weak. Expanded clones are given a class, and other clones once, few, many or no size at all.

TRBJ2-1 TRBD2 TRBV20-1 . TGCAGTGCTAGGGCGACTAGCGGGGTCTATGAGCAGTTCTTC CSARATSGVYEQFF
TRBJ2-1 TRBD2 TRBV7-2 . TGTGCCAGCAGCGCGCTAGCGGCTCCCTACAATGAGCAGTTCTTC CASSALAAPYNEQFF
TRBJ2-1 . TRBV11-2 . TGTTCCAGCAGCCCTAACGGGGGCTATGAGCAGTTCTTC CSSSPNGGYEQFF
TRBJ1-1 TRBD1 TRBV6-6 few TGTGCCAGCAGTTACACTCGACAGGGGGAAGCTTTCTTT CASSYTRQGEAFF
TRBJ2-2 . TRBV7-6 . TGTGCCAGCAGCCCGGACGGGGACACCGGGGAGCTGTTTTTT CASSPDGDTGELFF
TRBJ1-5 TRBD1 TRBV20-1 . TGCAGTGCAAACAGGGGGCCCAATCAGCCCCAGCATTTT CSANRGPNQPQHF
TRBJ2-7 . TRBV19 many TGTGCCAGTAGACAGACCTCAGGGGCTCAATCCTACGAGCAGTACTTC CASRQTSGAQSYEQYF
TRBJ1-5 . TRBV20-1 few TGCAGTGCTAGGTCGGCCTTGAATCAGCCCCAGCATTTT CSARSALNQPQHF
TRBJ1-3 . TRBV7-2 . TGTGCCAGCAGCTTAGATGGTTGGCGAAACACCATATATTTT CASSLDGWRNTIYF
TRBJ2-3 TRBD1 TRBV7-2 many TGTGCCAGCAGCTCTCGGGACAGTACAGATACGCAGTATTTT CASSSRDSTDTQYF
TRBJ2-7 . TRBV4-2 few TGTGCCAGCAGCCAGGCAGGGATAGGGGACTACGAGCAGTACTTC CASSQAGIGDYEQYF
TRBJ2-6 TRBD1 TRBV7-3 few TGTGCCAGCAGCTTTGGACAGGCTGGGGCCAACGTCCTGACTTTC CASSFGQAGANVLTF
TRBJ1-1 . TRBV3-1 . TGTGCCAGCAGTGAAACCCGCGGGGTACGAGCTTTCTTT CASSETRGVRAFF
TRBJ1-1 TRBD1 TRBV20-1 . TGCAGTGCTGGGAGACAGGGGGCCATGAACACTGAAGCTTTCTTT CSAGRQGAMNTEAFF
TRBJ1-5 . TRBV15 once TGTGCCACCAGCATTACAGGGAATCAGCCCCAGCATTTT CATSITGNQPQHF
TRBJ1-2 . TRBV28 . TGTGCCAGCAGTTTAAATTTCGGTGGCTACACCTTC CASSLNFGGYTF
TRBJ2-7 . TRBV12-3/TRBV12-4 . TGTGCCAGCAGTTTCTGGGACGGCGAGCAGTACTTC CASSFWDGEQYF
TRBJ1-6 . TRBV20-1 . TGCAGTGCTAGCGCACCCCTCCACTTT CSASAPLHF
TRBJ1-1 . TRBV10-3 . TGTGCCACTCAGTCCGGGACAAACGCTTTCTTT CATQSGTNAFF
TRBJ1-3 . TRBV9 once TGTGCCAGCAGCGTAGGGGGGGCTGCGTCTGGAAACACCATATATTTT CASSVGGAASGNTIYF
TRBJ2-3 . TRBV2 once TGTGCCAGCAGTGCCGGACCTTCCCCGCAGTATTTT CASSAGPSPQYF
TRBJ2-1 . TRBV28 few TGTGCCAGCAGTTTTAGGCGGCTCTACAATGAGCAGTTCTTC CASSFRRLYNEQFF
TRBJ1-1 . TRBV28 . TGTGCCAGCAGTATACTATCGGGATCCTACACTGAAGCTTTCTTT CASSILSGSYTEAFF
TRBJ1-6 TRBD1 TRBV20-1 . TGCAGTGCTAGAGATCCACGACAGGGAGGGTCACCCCTCCACTTT CSARDPRQGGSPLHF
TRBJ2-3 TRBD1 TRBV12-3/TRBV12-4 few TGTGCCAGCAGCGGGACAGGGGTGAGCACAGATACGCAGTATTTT CASSGTGVSTDTQYF
TRBJ1-5 . TRBV28 . TGTTCCAGAAGTCCCGGGCCTCGACATCCCAAGCATTTT CSRSPGPRHPKHF
TRBJ2-7 . TRBV6-1 . TGTGCCAGCGGGGGGGACAATTTCTACGAGCAGTACTTC CASGGDNFYEQYF
TRBJ1-2 . TRBV9 few TGTGCCAGCAGCACAACCCTACAGGGTATGGGCTATGGCTACACCTTC CASSTTLQGMGYGYTF
TRBJ2-5 TRBD1 TRBV24-1 . TGTGCCACCAACCCGGGACAGGGACCCCCCCAAGAGACCCAGTCCTTC CATNPGQGPPQETQSF
TRBJ2-5 . TRBV7-6 many TGTGCCAGCAGCTTGGACCAAGAGACCCAGTACTTC CASSLDQETQYF
TRBJ2-2 . TRBV6-8 few TGTGCCAGCAGTTACTCGGACGAGAACACCGGGGAGCTGTTTTTT CASSYSDENTGELFF
TRBJ1-3 . TRBV10-3 few TGTGCCATCAGTGAGTCTTCGCCCAGCTTCTCTGGAAACACCATATATTTT CAISESSPSFSGNTIYF
TRBJ2-5 TRBD2 TRBV12-3/TRBV12-4 many TGTGCCAGCAGTTTGTCCCTTTCGACTAGCGGTCAAGAGACCCAGTACTTC CASSLSLSTSGQETQYF
TRBJ2-5 . TRBV25-1 few TGTGCCAGCAGTGAATCTGGGGGGAGACAAGAGACCCAGTACTTC CASSESGGRQETQYF
TRBJ1-1 . TRBV6-4 . TGTGCCAGCAGGCCCGGGGGGGTAGCCACTGAAGCTTTCTTT CASRPGGVATEAFF
TRBJ2-1 . TRBV7-6 few TGTGCCAGCAGCTCAAGGGGGAACTTAGGGTTCGATGAGCAGTTCTTC CASSSRGNLGFDEQFF
TRBJ1-5 TRBD1 TRBV12-3/TRBV12-4 . TGTGCCAGCAGTCAGGGGGCTGTAGGCAATCAGCCCCAGCATTTT CASSQGAVGNQPQHF
TRBJ1-1 . TRBV24-1 . TGTGCCACCAGTGATTTGGGCACTGAAGCTTTCTTT CATSDLGTEAFF
TRBJ1-1 . TRBV7-2 many TGTGCCAGCAGCTCGACGGGATGGATGAACACTGAAGCTTTCTTT CASSSTGWMNTEAFF
TRBJ2-2 TRBD1 TRBV19 . TGTGCCAGTAGTATCCGGGACAGGGGTTGGGAGCTGTTTTTT CASSIRDRGWELFF
TRBJ1-1 . TRBV20-1 . TGCAGTGCTAGAGATGCGGGGGAGGCCACTGAAGCTTTCTTT CSARDAGEATEAFF
TRBJ2-3 . TRBV7-2 many TGTGCCAGCAGCTTAAGGCCACAAGATACGCAGTATTTT CASSLRPQDTQYF
TRBJ2-1 . TRBV28 . TGTGCCAGCAGTACCGCCGGTTCCAATGAGCAGTTCTTC CASSTAGSNEQFF
TRBJ2-7 TRBD1 TRBV4-1 few TGCGCCAGCAGCCTTCAGACAGGGGGCGGCGAGCAGTACTTC CASSLQTGGGEQYF
TRBJ1-1 TRBD1 TRBV4-2 . TGTTCCAGCAGCCAAGCCGACGTTGCGGGCAGGGGGAATACTGAAGCTTTCTTT CSSSQADVAGRGNTEAFF
TRBJ2-5 . TRBV5-1 . TGCGCCAGCAGCTCGACAGAGGTAGTCCAAGAGACCCAGTACTTC CASSSTEVVQETQYF
TRBJ2-1 TRBD1 TRBV7-2 many TGTGCCAGCAGCTTAGAGTTGAATACAGGGGGCAATGAGCAGTTCTTC CASSLELNTGGNEQFF
TRBJ2-5 TRBD2 TRBV7-8 many TGTGCCAGCAGCTTAGAGTTAGCGGGAGACCAAGAGACCCAGTACTTC CASSLELAGDQETQYF
TRBJ2-7 TRBD1 TRBV6-2/TRBV6-3 . TGTGCCAGCAATCTACAGGGGAACCCCTACGAGCAGTACTTC CASNLQGNPYEQYF
TRBJ1-2 . TRBV28 few TGTGCCAGCAGTTTATCTACAGTAGGGTATGGCTACACCTTC CASSLSTVGYGYTF
TRBJ2-7 TRBD2 TRBV24-1 few TGTGCCACCAGCGACGGGACTAGCGGGGTCTACGAGCAGTACTTC CATSDGTSGVYEQYF
TRBJ1-5 . TRBV2 . TGTGCCAGCGGTGTAGACAGAATCGATCAGCCCCAGCATTTT CASGVDRIDQPQHF
TRBJ1-6 TRBD1 TRBV27 . TGTGCCAGCAGCGACAGGGAGGGGTCACCCCTCCACTTT CASSDREGSPLHF
TRBJ1-1 . TRBV6-6 . TGTGCCAGCAGTTACTCTATTTCCCCAGGACAAGAATCTAGTGAAGCTTTCTTT CASSYSISPGQESSEAFF
TRBJ2-5 TRBD2 TRBV6-6 . TGTGCCAGCAGCCGTAGCGGGAACCACCAAGAGACCCAGTACTTC CASSRSGNHQETQYF
TRBJ2-7 . TRBV7-9 . TGTGCCAGCAGGAGTTCGGGAGAGAAAGACGAGCAGTACTTC CASRSSGEKDEQYF
TRBJ2-6 . TRBV6-1 many TGTGCCAGCAGTTTTCTGGGACCGGTCTCTGGGGCCAACGTCCTGACTTTC CASSFLGPVSGANVLTF
TRBJ1-1 . TRBV7-2 few TGTGCCAGCAGCTTAGGTGTTAGGGTGATGGGGGCTTTCTTT CASSLGVRVMGAFF